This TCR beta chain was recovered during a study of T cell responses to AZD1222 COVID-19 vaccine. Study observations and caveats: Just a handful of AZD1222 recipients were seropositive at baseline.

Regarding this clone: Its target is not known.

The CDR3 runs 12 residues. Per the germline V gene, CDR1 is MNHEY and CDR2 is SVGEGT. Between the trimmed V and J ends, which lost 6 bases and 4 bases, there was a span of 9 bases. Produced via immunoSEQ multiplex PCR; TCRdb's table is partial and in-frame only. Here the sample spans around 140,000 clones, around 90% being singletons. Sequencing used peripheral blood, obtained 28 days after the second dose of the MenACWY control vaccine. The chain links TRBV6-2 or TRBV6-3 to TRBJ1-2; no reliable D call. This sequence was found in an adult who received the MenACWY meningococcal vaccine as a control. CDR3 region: CASSTWAYGYTF. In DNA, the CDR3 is TGTGCCAGCAGCACCTGGGCCTATGGCTACACCTTC.